This entry features one T cell receptor beta chain sequence. The antigen is undetermined. This record comes from a study of radiotherapy plus CTLA-4 blockade in lung cancer. Study as a whole: Objective responses were documented in roughly 20% of patients, with disease control in approximately 31%.

Losses at the gene ends were 3 bases for V and 0 bases for J; bases not matched to a gene: 1. CDR1 and CDR2 (germline): SGHVS, FNYEAQ. This CDR3 has 16 residues. Broader study findings: Peripheral blood showed expansion of tumor-derived TCR clones after radiotherapy and ipilimumab. Early blood T cell clone changes and increased post-radiation serum interferon-beta were reportedly the strongest response predictors.

Using immunoSEQ multiplex PCR, the repertoire was profiled, and TCRdb retains in-frame clones only, with some absent. The sample has some 60,000 clones, 60% to 80% seen once. Patients with chemo-refractory metastatic non-small-cell lung cancer received focal radiation plus CTLA-4 blockade with ipilimumab. This chain joins TRBV7-6 and TRBJ2-2; 10 nucleotides line up with TRBD1. Sequenced material: peripheral blood, taken from a patient treated with radiotherapy plus ipilimumab. The receptor comes from a human donor with non-small cell lung cancer who had a complete response to radiotherapy plus ipilimumab. The CDR3 DNA reads TGTGCCAGCAGCTTCGGACAGGGGGCGAACACCGGGGAGCTGTTTTTT. This sequence encodes CASSFGQGANTGELFF.